The 32 T cell receptor beta chains below come from one sample, sequenced in a study of blood T cell repertoires in COVID-19. Profiled with immunoSEQ multiplex PCR; TCRdb holds only in-frame clones, not every one. Here the sample spans 120,000 or so clones, about 86% being singletons. The sample consisted of peripheral blood. Receptors originate from a man of 80 years or more with active or convalescent COVID-19.

The J gene is TRBJ1-2, the V gene TRBV3-1 (or the pseudogene TRBV3-2), with TRBD1 matching 9 bases. Germline V gene sequence: CDR1 LGHDT, CDR2 YNNKEL (reference sequence). V gave up 2 bases and J gave up 4 bases; unmatched junction bases: 5. The length of the CDR3 is 15 residues. CDR3: CASSQRDRVVYGYTF. The CDR3 DNA follows: TGTGCCAGCAGCCAAAGGGACAGGGTGGTCTATGGCTACACCTTC.

The CDR3 sequence: CASSFGSQETQYF. The CDR3 coding sequence is TGTGCCAGCAGCTTCGGTTCCCAAGAGACCCAGTACTTC. The J gene is TRBJ2-5, the V gene TRBV11-1; D unresolved. Germline CDR1 SGHAT, CDR2 FQDESV (reference sequence). Trimming took 3 bases from V and 1 from J, leaving 6 bases between them. The CDR3 runs to 13 residues.

The chain links TRBV3-1 (or the pseudogene TRBV3-2) to TRBJ1-5; D unclear. The CDR3 totals 16 residues. The V and J ends lost 0 bases and 2 bases respectively, with 11 bases between them. The germline CDR1 and CDR2 sequences are LGHDT and YNNKEL (reference sequence). The CDR3 protein is CASSQDLTGGNQPQHF. CDR3 sequence (DNA): TGTGCCAGCAGCCAAGATCTTACCGGGGGCAATCAGCCCCAGCATTTT.

This clone occurred once. This rearrangement joins TRBV9 to TRBJ1-5, with 7 bases identical to TRBD1. The length of the CDR3 is 15 residues. Losses at the gene ends were 3 bases for V and 2 bases for J; bases not matched to a gene: 5. Germline V gene sequence: CDR1 SGDLS, CDR2 YYNGEE. The CDR3 nucleotides are TGTGCCAGCAGCGCCGAGGGGGCGGGCAATCAGCCCCAGCATTTT. As protein: CASSAEGAGNQPQHF.

This clone was recorded a few times. The chain joins TRBV7-8 to TRBJ2-3, with 10 bases lining up with TRBD1. The CDR3 has 16 amino acids. CDR1 and CDR2 from the germline V gene are SGHVS and FQNEAQ. Trimming at V came to 1 base and at J to 2 bases, leaving 3 bases not matched to a gene. In DNA, the CDR3 is TGTGCCAGCAGCTTAGAAGACAGGGGGCCCACAGATACGCAGTATTTT. It encodes CASSLEDRGPTDTQYF.

This clone occurred once. The genes are TRBV9 and TRBJ1-2, with D maybe TRBD1 (6 bases). Per germline, CDR1 SGDLS and CDR2 YYNGEE. This CDR3 contains 15 residues. V lost 0 bases and J 4 bases, leaving 13 bases between the germline ends. For the CDR3, the DNA is TGTGCCAGCAGCGTAGCTGAGGGGGTTACCTATGGCTACACCTTC. Its translation: CASSVAEGVTYGYTF.

V and J are TRBV3-1 (or the pseudogene TRBV3-2) and TRBJ2-7; D uncertain. Germline CDR1 and CDR2: LGHDT and YNNKEL (reference sequence). This CDR3 is 9 amino acids long. V dropped 6 bases and J dropped 10 bases, with 7 bases sitting between them. The CDR3 bases are TGTGCCAGCAGACCACAACAGTACTTC. It encodes CASRPQQYF.

The chain links TRBV6-5 to TRBJ1-2, with a possible D match to TRBD1 (5 bases). The CDR3 runs 14 residues. CDR1 and CDR2 from the germline V gene are MNHEY and SVGAGI. Between the trimmed V and J ends, which lost 8 bases and 7 bases, there was a span of 20 bases. CDR3 nucleotide sequence: TGTGCCAGCCGTCACAGGCTTGGAGAGCGTGGCTACACCTTC. Its protein is CASRHRLGERGYTF.

The rearrangement joins TRBV23-1 to TRBJ2-1, with D possibly being TRBD1 (6 bases). TRBV23-1 is annotated as an ORF whose role is uncertain. Deletions cut 9 bases from V and 0 bases from J, with 24 bases between. The CDR3 loop spans 18 amino acids. Here the CDR3 DNA reads TGCGCCAGGACAAGGATTCACCCGGGACAACACTCCTACAATGAGCAGTTCTTC. Its translation: CARTRIHPGQHSYNEQFF.

The chain joins TRBV6-6 to TRBJ1-2; TRBD1 might be the D (6 bases). The CDR3 has 14 residues. Between the trimmed V and J ends, which lost 5 bases and 3 bases, there was a span of 13 bases. Germline CDR1 reads MNHNY; CDR2 reads SVGAGI (reference sequence). The CDR3 loop is CASSRIQGDYGYTF. The CDR3 bases are TGTGCCAGCAGTAGGATACAGGGTGACTATGGCTACACCTTC.

This clone was detected once. The V and J genes are TRBV30 and TRBJ1-2; 11 bases are a match to TRBD1. Trimming removed 8 bases from V and 4 bases from J; junction bases left unmatched: 6. Looked up from germline, CDR1 is GTSNPN and CDR2 is SVGIG (reference sequence). The CDR3 runs 13 residues. The CDR3 coding sequence is TGTGCCCTCAGGGACAGGGGGGTCTATGGCTACACCTTC. This sequence encodes CALRDRGVYGYTF.

The genes are TRBV2 and TRBJ1-5; D might be TRBD1 (6 bases). The CDR3 loop spans 13 amino acids. Germline V gene data show CDR1 as SNHLY and CDR2 as FYNNEI. Trimming removed 4 bases at V and 10 bases at J, with 14 bases between. CDR3 amino acids: CASSGTGQKPQHF. The DNA of the CDR3 is TGTGCCAGCAGTGGTACAGGGCAAAAACCCCAGCATTTT.

The rearrangement joins TRBV2 to TRBJ2-3; weak D call: TRBD1 (6 bases). Trimming pared 5 bases from V and 4 bases from J, leaving 16 bases between. The V gene's germline CDR1 is SNHLY and CDR2 FYNNEI. The CDR3 length is 15 residues. CDR3 DNA sequence: TGTGCCAGCAGTATTCAGGGGAACGGTCCAGATACGCAGTATTTT. Protein product: CASSIQGNGPDTQYF.

This chain connects TRBV19 to TRBJ2-7; possible D gene TRBD1, 6 bases. Germline CDR1 and CDR2: LNHDA and SQIVND (reference sequence). The CDR3 is 13 amino acids. Trimming pared 6 bases from V and 0 bases from J, leaving 9 bases between. CDR3 loop: CASSQGYSYEQYF. CDR3 DNA: TGTGCCAGTAGCCAGGGGTACTCCTACGAGCAGTACTTC.

The chain is built from TRBV5-4 and TRBJ2-1; D is perhaps TRBD1 (6 bases). With 2 bases removed from V and 5 bases from J, the gap between germline ends came to 11 bases. Germline V gene data show CDR1 as SGHNT and CDR2 as YYREEE (reference sequence). The length of the CDR3 is 14 residues. The CDR3 is CASSLQGPNNEQFF. The CDR3 nucleotides are TGTGCCAGCAGCTTACAGGGCCCGAACAATGAGCAGTTCTTC.

The rearrangement links TRBV19 to TRBJ1-2, with 7 bases aligning to TRBD1. The CDR3 runs 15 residues. The junction had 7 bases not matched to a gene; V was cut back by 6 bases and J by 0 bases. Germline CDR1 reads LNHDA; CDR2 reads SQIVND (reference sequence). CDR3 in DNA: TGTGCCAGTAGGCCGACAGGGACCACTAACTATGGCTACACCTTC. Its translation: CASRPTGTTNYGYTF.

This clone has just one count. The chain recombines TRBV27 with TRBJ1-1; 7 bases match TRBD1. J lost 2 bases, V lost 5 bases, and 8 bases had no gene match. The CDR3 is 15 residues long. Germline CDR1 MNHEY, CDR2 SMNVEV (reference sequence). CDR3 sequence (DNA): TGTGCCAGCAGTCCCAGGGGGAAGAGAAACACTGAAGCTTTCTTT. This translates into CASSPRGKRNTEAFF.

V usage is TRBV2 and J usage is TRBJ2-2, with TRBD1 matching over 7 bases. There are 13 residues in the CDR3. The V and J ends lost 7 bases and 5 bases, in that order; junction bases with no gene match: 4. Germline loops: CDR1 SNHLY, CDR2 FYNNEI. The CDR3: CASISTGTGELFF. As DNA, the CDR3 is TGTGCCAGCATCTCGACAGGGACCGGGGAGCTGTTTTTT.

CDR3 DNA: TGTGCCATCAGTGAGAAGGGGGGGGCCTCCGCGGCTCAGCCCCAGCATTTT. This sequence encodes CAISEKGGASAAQPQHF. The chain recombines TRBV10-3 with TRBJ1-5; D is perhaps TRBD1 (6 bases). Germline CDR1 reads ENHRY; CDR2 reads SYGVKD. CDR3 length equals 17 residues. Trimming took off 2 bases at V and 6 bases at J, with 20 bases between the two ends.

J is TRBJ2-5 and V is TRBV18; D not certain. Germline-derived CDR1 and CDR2 are KGHSH and LQKENI. CDR3 length: 13 amino acids. Trimming stripped 1 base from V and 2 bases from J, with 5 bases between. The DNA for the CDR3 is TGTGCCAGCTCACCACACATACAAGAGACCCAGTACTTC. Encoded protein: CASSPHIQETQYF.

The rearrangement uses TRBV5-1 and TRBJ2-6, with TRBD2 as a possible D gene (5 bases). This CDR3 has 17 residues. V was cut by 0 bases and J by 4 bases, with 14 bases left in between. CDR1 and CDR2 from the germline V gene are SGHRS and YFSETQ. Written as DNA, the CDR3 is TGCGCCAGCAGCTTGGTTCTCGGGGTATCCGGGGCCAACGTCCTGACTTTC. Translated, it gives CASSLVLGVSGANVLTF.

The chain is built from TRBV7-2 and TRBJ1-1, with a possible D match to TRBD1 (5 bases). The V end was cut by 1 base, the J end by 2 bases, with 8 bases between. Germline CDR1 reads SGHTA; CDR2 reads FQGNSA. This CDR3 has 14 residues. In DNA, the CDR3 is TGTGCCAGCAGCTTAGAGACAGACAACACTGAAGCTTTCTTT. This sequence encodes CASSLETDNTEAFF. Full variable domain (missing parts from reference TRBV7-2 and TRBJ1-1): GAGVSQSPSNKVTEKGKDVELRCDPISGHTALYWYRQSLGQGLEFLIYFQGNSAPDKSGLPSDRFSAERTGGSVSTLTIQRTQQEDSAVYLCASSLETDNTEAFFGQGTRLTVV.

The chain carries TRBV4-3 and TRBJ1-1; D perhaps matches TRBD1 (6 bases). Germline V gene lookup returns CDR1 LGHNA and CDR2 YSLEER. Trimming cost V 4 bases and J 3 bases, with 18 bases left between them. This CDR3 comprises 16 residues. CDR3: CASSLNLQGEDTEAFF. In DNA form, the CDR3 reads TGCGCCAGCAGCCTAAACCTACAGGGCGAGGACACTGAAGCTTTCTTT.

In this sample, this clone turned up once. The J gene is TRBJ2-7, the V gene TRBV7-3, with TRBD2 matching 8 bases. The germline V gene has CDR1 SGHTA and CDR2 FQGTGA. V shed 4 bases and J 5 bases; nucleotides not matched to a gene: 4. The CDR3 runs to 13 residues. CDR3 DNA sequence: TGTGCCAGCAGCTATCGGGGGGGCGACGAGCAGTACTTC. It yields the protein CASSYRGGDEQYF. Variable domain in full (rest from reference TRBV7-3 and TRBJ2-7): GAGVSQTPSNKVTEKGKYVELRCDPISGHTALYWYRQSLGQGPEFLIYFQGTGAADDSGLPNDRFFAVRPEGSVSTLKIQRTERGDSAVYLCASSYRGGDEQYFGPGTRLTVT.

This chain connects TRBV7-5 to TRBJ1-2; the DNA was not compared with TRBD1, the D call given in the table. TRBV7-5 is described as a pseudogene. This CDR3 contains 12 residues. The CDR3 DNA reads as TGTGTCAGAAGTTTCCAGGGTGGTGGCTACACCTTC. It codes for CVRSFQGGGYTF.

The rearrangement links TRBV4-1 to TRBJ2-6; 7 nucleotides line up with TRBD1. The germline CDR1 and CDR2 sequences are MGHRA and YSYEKL. The CDR3 extends over 17 amino acids. The J segment lost 0 bases and the V segment lost 2 bases, leaving 4 bases of the junction unmatched. Here the CDR3 reads CASSQLGTASGANVLTF. The CDR3 coding sequence is TGCGCCAGCAGCCAACTCGGGACAGCCTCTGGGGCCAACGTCCTGACTTTC.

The CDR3 DNA reads TGCGCCAGCAGCCAAGGACTAGCGGGGGGCTATGAGCAGTTCTTC. Translating gives CASSQGLAGGYEQFF. The chain is built from TRBV4-1 and TRBJ2-1; 13 bases agree with TRBD2. V was pared by 1 base and J by 8 bases, with 2 bases of the junction left unmatched. Germline assignment: CDR1 MGHRA and CDR2 YSYEKL. The CDR3 is made up of 15 amino acids.

V gene TRBV7-9 combines with J gene TRBJ1-2; no firm D call. Germline CDR1 and CDR2: SEHNR and FQNEAQ (reference sequence). V was cut by 5 bases and J by 0 bases, with 7 bases left in between. This CDR3 is built from 13 residues. This CDR3 is CASSPGANYGYTF. Written as DNA, the CDR3 is TGTGCCAGCAGCCCCGGGGCTAACTATGGCTACACCTTC.

The chain links TRBV25-1 to TRBJ1-1, with 9 bases fitting TRBD1. The trim removed 6 bases at V and 6 bases at J, leaving 2 bases unmatched. The CDR3 consists of 12 residues. CDR1 and CDR2 (germline): MGHDK, SYGVNS. CDR3 nucleotide sequence: TGTGCCAGCAGCAGACAGGGGGCTGAAGCTTTCTTT. Translated: CASSRQGAEAFF.

CDR3 bases: TGTGCCAGCAGCTTAACGAGGGAGGATACGCAGTATTTT. Protein: CASSLTREDTQYF. The V and J genes are TRBV7-3 and TRBJ2-3, with D maybe TRBD2 (5 bases). Trimming stripped 0 bases from V and 6 bases from J, with 7 bases between. Germline V CDR1 and CDR2: SGHTA, FQGTGA. The CDR3 covers 13 residues.

The chain employs TRBV27 and TRBJ2-3; TRBD2 is a possible D gene (6 bases). The V and J ends lost 7 bases and 0 bases respectively, with 11 bases between them. Germline V gives CDR1 MNHEY, CDR2 SMNVEV (reference sequence). The CDR3 covers 14 residues. The CDR3: CASKSGDSTDTQYF. CDR3 coding DNA: TGTGCCAGCAAGTCGGGGGATAGCACAGATACGCAGTATTTT.

The count of this clone is one. The chain recombines TRBV3-1 (or the pseudogene TRBV3-2) with TRBJ1-1; possible D gene TRBD1, 6 bases. The CDR3 loop spans 13 amino acids. The ends were cut back, 5 bases at V and 4 bases at J, with 11 bases in the middle. From germline, CDR1 is LGHDT and CDR2 YNNKEL (reference sequence). The CDR3 here is CASSTGHSTEAFF. CDR3 sequence (DNA): TGTGCCAGCAGCACGGGACATTCCACTGAAGCTTTCTTT.